A selection of T cell receptor beta chains follows, all from one sample in a study of blood T cells in healthy people across ages. TCRdb reprocessed the 5' RACE reads with MiXCR, giving one entry per CDR3 protein. The sample consists of 710,000 or so distinct CDR3 sequences, about 30% of them appearing once. Source material: blood. Source of these receptors: a woman of 80 years or more in good health. CDR3s include the opening cysteine and the closing phenylalanine or tryptophan. The order of the fields is J gene, clone size, D gene, V gene, CDR3 protein, CDR3 DNA. A D gene is named only where the DNA matches it firmly. Some rows mark clone size as missing; the rest say once, few, many or name a class of expanded clone.

TRBJ2-2 | few | - | TRBV20-1 | CSAREGGRTGELFF | TGCAGTGCTAGGGAGGGGGGCCGGACCGGGGAGCTGTTTTTT
TRBJ2-2 | many | TRBD1 | TRBV7-3 | CASTPTGVTGELFF | TGTGCCAGCACCCCAACAGGGGTTACCGGGGAGCTGTTTTTT
TRBJ1-4 | many | - | TRBV10-3 | CAISESSGAANEKLFF | TGTGCCATCAGTGAGTCCTCGGGGGCGGCTAATGAAAAACTGTTTTTT
TRBJ1-1 | many | - | TRBV6-2/TRBV6-3 | CASSSVEEVAEAFF | TGTGCCAGCAGTTCAGTGGAGGAGGTGGCTGAAGCTTTCTTT
TRBJ1-2 | many | - | TRBV27 | CASSPSWDTDTSNYGYTF | TGTGCCAGCAGTCCCTCCTGGGACACCGATACCTCAAACTATGGCTACACCTTC
TRBJ1-2 | - | - | TRBV20-1 | CSALSGIYGYTF | TGCAGTGCATTGAGTGGTATCTATGGCTACACCTTC
TRBJ2-4 | many | - | TRBV29-1 | CSATGKNIQYF | TGCAGCGCAACAGGGAAGAACATTCAGTACTTC
TRBJ2-1 | many | TRBD2 | TRBV24-1 | CATSDSGRGYIGEQFF | TGTGCCACCAGTGATTCGGGGAGGGGTTACATCGGTGAGCAGTTCTTC
TRBJ1-1 | few | TRBD1 | TRBV6-2/TRBV6-3 | CASSLNRGLMNTEAFF | TGTGCCAGCAGTTTAAACAGGGGGCTCATGAACACTGAAGCTTTCTTT
TRBJ1-2 | few | - | TRBV19 | CASSIRQGHSPYGYTF | TGTGCCAGTAGTATTCGCCAAGGCCATTCACCCTATGGCTACACCTTC
TRBJ2-7 | few | - | TRBV28 | CASSSGLGYEQYF | TGTGCCAGCAGTTCGGGACTCGGCTACGAGCAGTACTTC
TRBJ1-4 | many | - | TRBV4-3 | CASSPGLGSGLGEKLFF | TGCGCCAGCAGCCCAGGGCTGGGTTCGGGGCTCGGGGAAAAACTGTTTTTT
TRBJ1-1 | - | - | TRBV6-2/TRBV6-3 | CASSYSKPNTEAFF | TGTGCCAGCAGTTACTCGAAACCGAACACTGAAGCTTTCTTT
TRBJ2-1 | many | TRBD2 | TRBV5-6 | CASSLASWTRQFF | TGTGCCAGCAGCTTGGCTAGCTGGACTAGACAGTTCTTC
TRBJ2-1 | - | - | TRBV7-4 | CASSLDRSVNEQFF | TGTGCCAGCAGCTTAGATCGGTCGGTCAATGAGCAGTTCTTC
TRBJ2-1 | - | - | TRBV20-1 | CSARGGWPSSYNEQFF | TGCAGTGCTAGGGGCGGGTGGCCCAGCTCCTACAATGAGCAGTTCTTC
TRBJ1-2 | - | - | TRBV12-3/TRBV12-4 | CASSSGTPYGYTF | TGTGCCAGCAGTTCCGGGACACCTTATGGCTACACCTTC
TRBJ1-3 | - | - | TRBV12-3/TRBV12-4 | CASGTGSPSGNTIYF | TGTGCCAGCGGCACAGGGTCCCCCTCTGGAAACACCATATATTTT
TRBJ1-5 | few | - | TRBV5-5 | CASSAMGPNQPQHF | TGTGCCAGCAGCGCCATGGGGCCTAATCAGCCCCAGCATTTT
TRBJ2-1 | - | - | TRBV12-3/TRBV12-4 | CASGEIQFFGPGFF | -
TRBJ2-7 | many | TRBD1 | TRBV13 | CASSSTGPSSYEQYF | TGTGCCAGCAGCTCGACAGGGCCCAGCTCCTACGAGCAGTACTTC
TRBJ1-2 | - | TRBD1 | TRBV7-2 | CASSLARTTGWLNTF | TGTGCCAGCAGCTTAGCCCGTACGACAGGGTGGCTAAACACCTTC
TRBJ2-1 | many | - | TRBV5-4 | CASSPRVRGTDNEQFF | TGTGCCAGCAGCCCAAGGGTGCGGGGTACTGACAATGAGCAGTTCTTC